This passage covers 4 T cell receptor beta chains from one sample sequenced in a study of read filtering for tumor transcriptome and immune sequencing. This library used about 360 ng RNA and molecular barcoded adaptors spanning alpha/delta and beta/gamma chains. TCRdb itself ran the reads through MiXCR, one entry per CDR3 protein. This repertoire shows tens of thousands of distinct CDR3 sequences, around 21% found once; its top ten account for about 14%. Sequencing used a population of CD138-negative cells sorted from bone marrow. These receptors were taken from a donor at least 40 years old with multiple myeloma.

This clonotype was counted ten times or more. The genes are TRBV5-5 and TRBJ2-5; D is undetermined. The CDR3 totals 13 residues. Germline V lookup: CDR1 SGHKS, CDR2 YYEKEE (reference sequence). Deletions cut 0 bases from V and 5 bases from J, with 8 bases between. This chain's CDR3 is CASSLEGSETQYF. CDR3 in DNA: TGTGCCAGCAGCTTGGAGGGTTCGGAGACCCAGTACTTC. Full variable domain (missing parts from reference TRBV5-5 and TRBJ2-5): DAGVTQSPTHLIKTRGQQVTLRCSPISGHKSVSWYQQVLGQGPQFIFQYYEKEERGRGNFPDRFSARQFPNYSSELNVNALLLGDSALYLCASSLEGSETQYFGPGTRLLVL.

A note on this clonotype: A much larger clone sits a single nucleotide away, making a read error possible. J is TRBJ2-3 and V is TRBV6-5; D is perhaps TRBD1 (5 bases). The germline V gene has CDR1 MNHEY and CDR2 SVGAGI. The CDR3 has 15 residues. DNA of the CDR3: TGTGCCAGCACTCCCGGCGGCTTGGGCACAGGTACGCAGTATTTT. Translated, it gives CASTPGGLGTGTQYF.

This clonotype came up many times. The chain links TRBV5-1 to TRBJ2-5; 9 positions match TRBD2. Trimming removed 5 bases from V and 5 bases from J; junction bases left unmatched: 10. This CDR3 contains 15 residues. Germline V gene lookup returns CDR1 SGHRS and CDR2 YFSETQ. The CDR3 reads CASSQSGGSGETQYF. The CDR3, as DNA: TGCGCCAGCAGTCAAAGCGGGGGGTCTGGGGAGACCCAGTACTTC.

This clonotype has just a few counts. The chain joins TRBV19 to TRBJ1-1; 12 positions agree with TRBD1. This CDR3 spans 16 amino acids. Germline V gives CDR1 LNHDA, CDR2 SQIVND (reference sequence). With V trimmed by 6 bases and J by 1 base, 6 bases remained unmatched. The CDR3 reads CASRTGTGGRNTEAFF. CDR3 bases: TGTGCCAGTAGAACCGGGACAGGGGGCCGGAACACTGAAGCTTTCTTT.